This T cell receptor beta chain stems from a study of Ad26.COV2.S vaccination and SARS-CoV-2 variants. The CDR3 has 11 residues. The ends were cut back, 8 bases at V and 12 bases at J, with 11 bases in the middle. Germline loops: CDR1 SNHLY, CDR2 FYNNEI. Sequencing used immunoSEQ multiplex PCR; TCRdb keeps in-frame clones, though not all of them. The sample shows about 330,000 clones, about 90% of them seen only once. Treatment described: 15 to 20 received Ad26.COV2.S at low or high dose, single or two shots; 5 received placebo; per-sample allocation not given. Day 63 after the first injection of vaccine or placebo was the sampling time.

The V call is TRBV2, the J call TRBJ1-6, with D hard to call. The sequencing here drew on peripheral blood, taken in a trial of Ad26.COV2.S vaccine versus placebo. The receptor was derived from a person aged 18 to 65 who received the Ad26.COV2.S COVID-19 vaccine or a placebo. The CDR3 region has the DNA TGTGCCAGCCAGGACCCTTTACCCCTCCACTTT. Amino acid sequence: CASQDPLPLHF.